This TCR beta chain was sequenced during a study of shared clonotypes between healthy human individuals. Study-wide results and limits: The study sampled only blood, and tissue repertoires likely differ.

Original analysis: Junction-only immunoSEQ data arrived without quality scores, meaning filtering differed. TCRdb keeps only in-frame clones here, not all; method: immunoSEQ multiplex PCR. Clone size and the V and J calls come from that table; the DNA yielded D and trimming. The table includes some 2,500,000 clones, approximately 93% detected once. From CD4+ cells came CD45RA+ naive and CD45RA-negative memory subsets. Notes on this clone: Its antigen is not identified.

The CDR3 is 13 amino acids. The V end was cut by 4 bases, the J end by 15 bases, with 20 bases between. In germline, CDR1 is SGDLS, CDR2 YYNGEE. Source material: naive CD4+ T cells from PBMCs. Subset meaning: CD45RA+ positively selected. The clonotype was recovered from a man younger than 35 in good health. Some clones in this sample may be carry-over from other donors' samples. The rearrangement links TRBV9 to TRBJ2-1; D is possibly TRBD2 (6 bases). The CDR3 DNA reads TGTGCCAGCAGCCCCCGCTCCGGGACTGTGCTGTTCTTC. Translated, it gives CASSPRSGTVLFF.